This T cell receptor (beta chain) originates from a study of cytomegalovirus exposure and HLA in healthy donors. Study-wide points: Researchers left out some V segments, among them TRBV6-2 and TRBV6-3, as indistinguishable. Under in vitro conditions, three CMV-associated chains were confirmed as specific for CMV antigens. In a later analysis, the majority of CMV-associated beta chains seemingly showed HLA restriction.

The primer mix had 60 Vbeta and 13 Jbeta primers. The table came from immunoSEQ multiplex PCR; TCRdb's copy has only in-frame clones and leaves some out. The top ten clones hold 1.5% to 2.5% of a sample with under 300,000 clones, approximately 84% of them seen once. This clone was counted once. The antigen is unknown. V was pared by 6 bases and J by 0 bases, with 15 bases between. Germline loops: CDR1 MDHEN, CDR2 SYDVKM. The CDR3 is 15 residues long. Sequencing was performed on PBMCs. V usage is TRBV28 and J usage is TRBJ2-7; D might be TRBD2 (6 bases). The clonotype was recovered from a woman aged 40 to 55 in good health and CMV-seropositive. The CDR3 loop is CASSVPGVVSYEQYF. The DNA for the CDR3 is TGTGCCAGCAGCGTACCGGGAGTTGTCTCCTACGAGCAGTACTTC.